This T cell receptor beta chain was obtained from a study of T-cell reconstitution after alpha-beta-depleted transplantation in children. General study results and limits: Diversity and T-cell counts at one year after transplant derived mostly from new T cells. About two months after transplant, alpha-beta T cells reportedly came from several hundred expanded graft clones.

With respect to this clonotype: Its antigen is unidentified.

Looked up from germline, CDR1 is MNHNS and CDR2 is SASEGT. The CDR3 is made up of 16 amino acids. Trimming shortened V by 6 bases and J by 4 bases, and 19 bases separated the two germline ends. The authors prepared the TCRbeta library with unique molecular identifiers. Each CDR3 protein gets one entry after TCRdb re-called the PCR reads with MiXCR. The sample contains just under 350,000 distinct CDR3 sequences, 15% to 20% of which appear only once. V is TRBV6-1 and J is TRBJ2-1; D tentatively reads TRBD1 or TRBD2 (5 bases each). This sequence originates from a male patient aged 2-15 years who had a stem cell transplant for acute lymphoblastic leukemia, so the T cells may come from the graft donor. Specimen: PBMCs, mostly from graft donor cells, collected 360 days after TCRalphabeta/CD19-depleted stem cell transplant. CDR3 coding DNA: TGTGCCAGCAGGGGAAACCGGGACGGAAGATACAATGAGCAGTTCTTC. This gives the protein CASRGNRDGRYNEQFF.